These T cell receptor beta chains were read from a single sample in a study of radiation and T cells in renal cell carcinoma. Generated by immunoSEQ multiplex PCR, the TCRdb table keeps only in-frame clones and is missing some. The repertoire holds over 120,000 clones, 86% seen once, with 15% to 20% in the top ten. The sample was blood, taken from a patient whose treatment included radiotherapy and nephrectomy. The receptors were sampled from a woman aged 45-59 years with renal cell carcinoma. Both conserved end residues are part of each CDR3. The order of the fields is V gene, clone size, J gene, D gene, CDR3 protein, CDR3 DNA. A D gene is named only where the DNA matches it firmly. For some rows the clone size is stated as once, few or many, or as a class when expanded; others skip it.

>TRBV6-6|-|TRBJ2-3|TRBD2
CASSYSTSATDTQYF
TGTGCCAGCAGTTACTCGACTAGCGCCACAGATACGCAGTATTTT
>TRBV2|-|TRBJ2-3|-
CASVGLLRTDTQYF
TGTGCCAGCGTAGGGCTTCTTCGCACAGATACGCAGTATTTT
>TRBV7-2|-|TRBJ2-5|TRBD1
CASSAVATGVKETQYF
TGTGCCAGCAGTGCTGTCGCGACAGGGGTTAAAGAGACCCAGTACTTC
>TRBV7-2|-|TRBJ2-7|TRBD1
CASSLEGTGVYEQYF
TGTGCCAGCAGCTTAGAGGGGACAGGTGTCTACGAGCAGTACTTC
>TRBV6-6|-|TRBJ1-2|-
CASSYEQTYGYTF
TGTGCCAGCAGTTATGAACAGACCTATGGCTACACCTTC
>TRBV7-2|-|TRBJ2-5|-
CASSPPGGQETQYF
TGTGCCAGCAGCCCGCCGGGCGGCCAAGAGACCCAGTACTTC
>TRBV4-3|-|TRBJ2-4|-
CASSQDRGPQNIQYF
TGCGCCAGCAGCCAAGATCGGGGTCCACAAAACATTCAGTACTTC
>TRBV5-1|-|TRBJ2-7|-
CASSLDRADIYEQYF
TGCGCCAGCAGCTTGGACCGAGCGGACATATACGAGCAGTACTTC
>TRBV28|-|TRBJ1-2|-
CASSLFRGTIDYGYTF
TGTGCCAGCAGTTTGTTTCGGGGGACCATAGACTATGGCTACACCTTC
>TRBV5-5|-|TRBJ1-1|-
CASSRGDVTEAFF
TGTGCCAGCAGCCGGGGGGATGTCACTGAAGCTTTCTTT
>TRBV5-1|-|TRBJ1-3|-
CASKTTGGNTIYF
TGCGCCAGCAAGACAACCGGGGGAAACACCATATATTTT
>TRBV7-2|-|TRBJ2-7|-
CASSFNSYEQYF
TGTGCCAGCAGCTTCAACTCCTACGAGCAGTACTTC
>TRBV18|-|TRBJ1-5|-
CASSLGGTRDGLPNQPQHF
TGTGCCAGCTCACTGGGCGGAACTAGGGACGGCCTCCCGAATCAGCCCCAGCATTTT
>TRBV5-6|-|TRBJ1-5|TRBD1
CASSYRDRGSPGNQPQHF
TGTGCCAGCAGCTACCGGGACAGGGGGTCCCCGGGCAATCAGCCCCAGCATTTT
>TRBV9|few|TRBJ2-2|-
CASSVDGGYPGELFF
TGTGCCAGCAGCGTAGATGGGGGCTACCCCGGGGAGCTGTTTTTT
>TRBV7-2|-|TRBJ2-7|-
CASSLSLVTSYEQYF
TGTGCCAGCAGCCTTTCCCTGGTGACCTCCTACGAGCAGTACTTC
>TRBV19|-|TRBJ1-5|-
CASSINGGEGQPQHF
TGTGCCAGTAGTATAAATGGCGGGGAAGGACAGCCCCAGCATTTT
>TRBV6-5|-|TRBJ2-5|-
CASSYSRERKETQYF
TGTGCCAGCAGTTACTCTCGGGAGCGAAAAGAGACCCAGTACTTC
>TRBV5-8|-|TRBJ2-1|-
CASSKYNEQFF
TGTGCCAGCAGCAAATACAATGAGCAGTTCTTC
>TRBV10-3|-|TRBJ1-2|-
CAISESRSPGWFF
TGTGCCATCAGTGAGTCCAGGTCCCCGGGTTGGTTCTTC
>TRBV6-1|-|TRBJ1-5|-
CASSDLPRGSFALSNQPQHF
TGTGCCAGCAGTGATCTTCCGAGGGGGTCCTTCGCCCTTAGCAATCAGCCCCAGCATTTT
>TRBV19|-|TRBJ2-7|-
CASSSQGVSEQYF
TGTGCCAGTAGTAGCCAGGGTGTGAGCGAGCAGTACTTC
>TRBV2|-|TRBJ1-2|-
CASRGEYLGGYTF
TGTGCCAGCAGGGGGGAGTATTTGGGTGGCTACACCTTC
>TRBV18|-|TRBJ1-6|-
CASSIGHSSPLHF
TGTGCCAGCTCAATCGGACACAGTTCACCCCTCCACTTT
>TRBV4-3|few|TRBJ1-5|-
CASSPGVGNQPQHF
TGCGCCAGCAGCCCCGGGGTGGGGAATCAGCCCCAGCATTTT
>TRBV7-2|-|TRBJ2-1|-
CASSFGAYNEQFF
TGTGCCAGCAGCTTTGGGGCATACAATGAGCAGTTCTTC
>TRBV7-6|-|TRBJ2-7|TRBD2
CASSLARGGVRYEQYF
TGTGCCAGCAGCTTAGCGCGGGGAGGGGTCCGATACGAGCAGTACTTC
>TRBV6-4|-|TRBJ2-2|-
CASSPRTNTGELFF
TGTGCCAGCAGCCCCAGGACGAACACCGGGGAGCTGTTTTTT